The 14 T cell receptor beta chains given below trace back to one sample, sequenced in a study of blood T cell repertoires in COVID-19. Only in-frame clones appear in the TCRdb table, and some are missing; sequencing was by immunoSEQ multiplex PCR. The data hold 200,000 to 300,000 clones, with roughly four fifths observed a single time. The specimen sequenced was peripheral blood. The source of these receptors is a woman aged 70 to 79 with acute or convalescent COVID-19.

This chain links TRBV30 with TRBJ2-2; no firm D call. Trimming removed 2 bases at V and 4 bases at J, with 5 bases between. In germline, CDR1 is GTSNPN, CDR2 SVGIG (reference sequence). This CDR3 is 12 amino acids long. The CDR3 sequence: CAWSYRTGELFF. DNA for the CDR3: TGTGCCTGGAGTTATCGCACCGGGGAGCTGTTTTTT.

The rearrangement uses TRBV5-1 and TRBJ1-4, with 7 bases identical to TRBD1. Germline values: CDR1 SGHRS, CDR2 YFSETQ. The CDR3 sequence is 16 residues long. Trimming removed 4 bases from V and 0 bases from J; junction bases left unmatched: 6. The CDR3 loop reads CASSMGTVATNEKLFF. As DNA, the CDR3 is TGCGCCAGCAGCATGGGGACAGTCGCAACTAATGAAAAACTGTTTTTT.

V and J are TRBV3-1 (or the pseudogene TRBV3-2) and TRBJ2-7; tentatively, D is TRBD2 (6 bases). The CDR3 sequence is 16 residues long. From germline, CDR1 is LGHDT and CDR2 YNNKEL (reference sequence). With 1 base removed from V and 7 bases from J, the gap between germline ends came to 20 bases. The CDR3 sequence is CASSQAQTSPLGEQYF. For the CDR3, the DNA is TGTGCCAGCAGCCAAGCCCAGACTAGTCCGCTCGGGGAGCAGTACTTC.

The CDR3: CASTGLQVNSPLHF. CDR3 sequence (DNA): TGTGCCAGCACCGGATTACAGGTTAATTCACCCCTCCACTTT. This chain links TRBV7-9 with TRBJ1-6; D is possibly TRBD1 (5 bases). Between the trimmed V and J ends, which lost 7 bases and 6 bases, there was a span of 13 bases. This CDR3 spans 14 amino acids. Germline loops: CDR1 SEHNR, CDR2 FQNEAQ (reference sequence).

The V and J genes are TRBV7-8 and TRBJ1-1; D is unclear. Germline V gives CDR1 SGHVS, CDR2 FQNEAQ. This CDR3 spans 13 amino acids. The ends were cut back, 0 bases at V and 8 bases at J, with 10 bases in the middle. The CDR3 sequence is CASSLALESEAFF. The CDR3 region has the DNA TGTGCCAGCAGCTTAGCGCTCGAGTCCGAAGCTTTCTTT.

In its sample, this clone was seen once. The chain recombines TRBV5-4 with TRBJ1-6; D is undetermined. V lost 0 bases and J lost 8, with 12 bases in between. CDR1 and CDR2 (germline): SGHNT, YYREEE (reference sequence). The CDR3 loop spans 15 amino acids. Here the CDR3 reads CASSLGGAGDSPLHF. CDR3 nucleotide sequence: TGTGCCAGCAGCTTGGGAGGCGCCGGAGATTCACCCCTCCACTTT.

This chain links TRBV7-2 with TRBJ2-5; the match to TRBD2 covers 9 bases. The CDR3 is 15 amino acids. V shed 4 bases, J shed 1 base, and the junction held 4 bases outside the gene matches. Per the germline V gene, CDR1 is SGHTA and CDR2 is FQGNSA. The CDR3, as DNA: TGTGCCAGCAGCTCTAGCGGGGCCACCCAAGAGACCCAGTACTTC. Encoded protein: CASSSSGATQETQYF.

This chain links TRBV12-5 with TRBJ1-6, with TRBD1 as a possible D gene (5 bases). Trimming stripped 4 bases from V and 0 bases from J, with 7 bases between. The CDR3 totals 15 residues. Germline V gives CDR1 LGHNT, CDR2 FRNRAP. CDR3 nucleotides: TGTGCTAGTGGTTACAGGCGCTCCTATAATTCACCCCTCCACTTT. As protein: CASGYRRSYNSPLHF.

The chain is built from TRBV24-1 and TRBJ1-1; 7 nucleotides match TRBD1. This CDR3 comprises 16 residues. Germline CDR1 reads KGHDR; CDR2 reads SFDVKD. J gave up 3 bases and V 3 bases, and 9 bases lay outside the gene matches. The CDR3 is CATSDPRRGAHTEAFF. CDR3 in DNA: TGTGCCACCAGTGATCCGCGCAGGGGGGCACACACTGAAGCTTTCTTT.

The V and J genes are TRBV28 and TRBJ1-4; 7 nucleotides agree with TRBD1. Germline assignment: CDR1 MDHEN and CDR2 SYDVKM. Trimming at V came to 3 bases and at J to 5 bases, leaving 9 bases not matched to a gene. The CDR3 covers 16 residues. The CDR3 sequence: CASSLSTGALNEKLFF. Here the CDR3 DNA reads TGTGCCAGCAGTTTGTCCACAGGGGCCTTAAATGAAAAACTGTTTTTT.

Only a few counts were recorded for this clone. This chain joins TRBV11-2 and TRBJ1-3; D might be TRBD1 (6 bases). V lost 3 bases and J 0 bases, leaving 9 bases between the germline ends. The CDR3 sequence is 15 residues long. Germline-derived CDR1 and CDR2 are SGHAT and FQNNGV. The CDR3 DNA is TGTGCCAGCAGCTTCATACAGGGCTCTGGAAACACCATATATTTT. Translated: CASSFIQGSGNTIYF.

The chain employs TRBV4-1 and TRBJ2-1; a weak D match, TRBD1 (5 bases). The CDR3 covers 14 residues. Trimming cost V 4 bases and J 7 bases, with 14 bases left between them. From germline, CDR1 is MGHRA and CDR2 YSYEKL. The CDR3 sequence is CASSPPRGVNEQFF. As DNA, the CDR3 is TGCGCCAGCAGCCCCCCAAGGGGTGTGAATGAGCAGTTCTTC.

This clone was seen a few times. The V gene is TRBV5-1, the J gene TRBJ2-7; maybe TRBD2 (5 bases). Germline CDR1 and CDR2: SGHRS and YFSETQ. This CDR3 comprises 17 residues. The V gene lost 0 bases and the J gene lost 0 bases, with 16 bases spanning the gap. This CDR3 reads CASSLVLAEDFSYEQYF. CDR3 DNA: TGCGCCAGCAGCTTGGTGCTAGCCGAGGATTTCTCCTACGAGCAGTACTTC.

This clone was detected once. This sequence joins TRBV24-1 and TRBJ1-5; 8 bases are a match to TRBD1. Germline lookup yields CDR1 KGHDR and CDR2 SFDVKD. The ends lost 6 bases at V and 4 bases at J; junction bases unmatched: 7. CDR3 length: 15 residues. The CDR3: CATSTGGRPNQPQHF. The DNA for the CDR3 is TGTGCCACCAGTACAGGGGGGCGCCCGAATCAGCCCCAGCATTTT.